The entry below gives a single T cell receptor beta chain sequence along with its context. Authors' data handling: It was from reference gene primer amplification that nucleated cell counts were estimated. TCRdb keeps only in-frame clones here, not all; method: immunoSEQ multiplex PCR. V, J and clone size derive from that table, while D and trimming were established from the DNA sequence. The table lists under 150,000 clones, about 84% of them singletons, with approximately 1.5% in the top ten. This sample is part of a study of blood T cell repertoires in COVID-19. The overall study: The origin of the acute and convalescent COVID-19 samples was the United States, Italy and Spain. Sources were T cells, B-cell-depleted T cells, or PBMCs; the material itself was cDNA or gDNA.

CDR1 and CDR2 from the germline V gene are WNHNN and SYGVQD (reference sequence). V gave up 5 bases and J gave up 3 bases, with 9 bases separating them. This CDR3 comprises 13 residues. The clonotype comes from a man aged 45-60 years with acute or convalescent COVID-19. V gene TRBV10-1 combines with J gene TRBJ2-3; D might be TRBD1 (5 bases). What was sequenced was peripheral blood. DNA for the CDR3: TGCGCCAGCAGTAAGCAGGGAACAGATACGCAGTATTTT. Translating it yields CASSKQGTDTQYF.